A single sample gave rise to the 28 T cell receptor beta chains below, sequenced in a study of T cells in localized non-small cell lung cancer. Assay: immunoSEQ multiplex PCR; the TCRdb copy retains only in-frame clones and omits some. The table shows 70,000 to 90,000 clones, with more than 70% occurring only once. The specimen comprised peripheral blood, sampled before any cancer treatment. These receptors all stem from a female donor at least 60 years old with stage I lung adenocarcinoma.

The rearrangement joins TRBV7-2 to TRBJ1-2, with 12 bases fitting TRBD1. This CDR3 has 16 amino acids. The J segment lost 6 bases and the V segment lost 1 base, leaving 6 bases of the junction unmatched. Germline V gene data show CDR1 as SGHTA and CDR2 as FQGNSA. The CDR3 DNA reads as TGTGCCAGCAGCTTAGAGTTGGGACAGGGGGCAGATGGCTACACCTTC. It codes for CASSLELGQGADGYTF.

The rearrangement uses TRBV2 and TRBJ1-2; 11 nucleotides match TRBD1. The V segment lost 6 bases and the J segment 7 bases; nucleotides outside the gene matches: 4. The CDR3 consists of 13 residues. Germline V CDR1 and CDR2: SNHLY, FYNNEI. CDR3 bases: TGTGCCAGCAGAGCGGGACAGGGGGTTGGCTACACCTTC. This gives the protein CASRAGQGVGYTF.

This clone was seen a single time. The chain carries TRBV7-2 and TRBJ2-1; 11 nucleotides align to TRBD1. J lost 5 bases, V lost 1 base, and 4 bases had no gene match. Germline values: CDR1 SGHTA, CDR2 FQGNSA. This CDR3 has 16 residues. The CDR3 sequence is CASSLVGTGGHNEQFF. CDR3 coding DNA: TGTGCCAGCAGCTTAGTCGGGACAGGGGGACACAATGAGCAGTTCTTC. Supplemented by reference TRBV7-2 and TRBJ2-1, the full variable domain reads GAGVSQSPSNKVTEKGKDVELRCDPISGHTALYWYRQSLGQGLEFLIYFQGNSAPDKSGLPSDRFSAERTGGSVSTLTIQRTQQEDSAVYLCASSLVGTGGHNEQFFGPGTRLTVL.

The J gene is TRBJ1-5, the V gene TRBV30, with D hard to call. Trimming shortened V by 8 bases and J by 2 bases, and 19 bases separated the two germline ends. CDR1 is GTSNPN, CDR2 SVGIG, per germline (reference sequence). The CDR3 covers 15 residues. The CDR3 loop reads CAPMPNLLGNQPQHF. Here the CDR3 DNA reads TGTGCCCCAATGCCAAACCTGTTGGGCAATCAGCCCCAGCATTTT.

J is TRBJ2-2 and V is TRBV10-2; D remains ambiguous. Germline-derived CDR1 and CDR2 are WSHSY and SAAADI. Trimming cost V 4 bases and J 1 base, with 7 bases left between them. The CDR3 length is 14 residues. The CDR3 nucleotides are TGCGCCAGCAGTGGGACGGTGAACACCGGGGAGCTGTTTTTT. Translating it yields CASSGTVNTGELFF.

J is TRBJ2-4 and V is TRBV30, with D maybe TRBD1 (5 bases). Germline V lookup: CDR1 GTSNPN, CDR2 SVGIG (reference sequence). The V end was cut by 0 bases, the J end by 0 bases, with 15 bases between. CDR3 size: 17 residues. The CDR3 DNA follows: TGTGCCTGGAGTGTAGGGGCTCTGGTACTAGCCAAAAACATTCAGTACTTC. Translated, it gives CAWSVGALVLAKNIQYF.

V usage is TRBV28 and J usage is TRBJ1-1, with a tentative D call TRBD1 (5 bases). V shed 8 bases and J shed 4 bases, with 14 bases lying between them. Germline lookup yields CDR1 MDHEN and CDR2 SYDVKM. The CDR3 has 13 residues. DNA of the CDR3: TGTGCCAGCCTAACCCAGGGCGTCACTGAAGCTTTCTTT. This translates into CASLTQGVTEAFF. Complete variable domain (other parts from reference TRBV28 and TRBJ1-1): DVKVTQSSRYLVKRTGEKVFLECVQDMDHENMFWYRQDPGLGLRLIYFSYDVKMKEKGDIPEGYSVSREKKERFSLILESASTNQTSMYLCASLTQGVTEAFFGQGTRLTVV.

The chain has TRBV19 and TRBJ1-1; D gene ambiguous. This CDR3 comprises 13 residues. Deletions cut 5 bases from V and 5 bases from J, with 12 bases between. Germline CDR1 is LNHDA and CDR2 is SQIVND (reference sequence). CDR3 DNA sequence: TGTGCCAGTAGTGTCGTCCCCAAGACTGAAGCTTTCTTT. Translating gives CASSVVPKTEAFF.

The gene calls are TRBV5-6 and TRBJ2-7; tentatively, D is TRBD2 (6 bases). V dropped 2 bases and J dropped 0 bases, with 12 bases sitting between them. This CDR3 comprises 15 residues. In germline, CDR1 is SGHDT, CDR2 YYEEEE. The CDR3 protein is CASSLIGGDSYEQYF. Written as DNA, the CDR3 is TGTGCCAGCAGCTTAATCGGGGGTGACTCCTACGAGCAGTACTTC.

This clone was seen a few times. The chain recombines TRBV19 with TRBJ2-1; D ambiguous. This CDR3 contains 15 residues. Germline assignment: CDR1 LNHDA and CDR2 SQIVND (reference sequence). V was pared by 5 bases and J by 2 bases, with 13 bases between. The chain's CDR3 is CASSPADTAYNEQFF. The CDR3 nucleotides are TGTGCCAGTAGTCCCGCCGACACCGCCTACAATGAGCAGTTCTTC. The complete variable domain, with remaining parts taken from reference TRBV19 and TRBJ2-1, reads DGGITQSPKYLFRKEGQNVTLSCEQNLNHDAMYWYRQDPGQGLRLIYYSQIVNDFQKGDIAEGYSVSREKKESFPLTVTSAQKNPTAFYLCASSPADTAYNEQFFGPGTRLTVL.

CDR3 coding DNA: TGTGCCAGTATCGGGGGAGGACTCTACAATGAGCAGTTCTTC. Amino acid sequence: CASIGGGLYNEQFF. V usage is TRBV19 and J usage is TRBJ2-1, with a tentative D call TRBD2 (6 bases). CDR1 and CDR2 (germline): LNHDA, SQIVND (reference sequence). The CDR3 length is 14 residues. The V gene lost 7 bases and the J gene lost 3 bases, with 13 bases spanning the gap.

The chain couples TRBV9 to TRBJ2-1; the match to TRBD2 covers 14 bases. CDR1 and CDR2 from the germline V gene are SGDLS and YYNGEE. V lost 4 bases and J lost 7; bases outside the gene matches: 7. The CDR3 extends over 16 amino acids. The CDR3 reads CASSPPGLAGENEQFF. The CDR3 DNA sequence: TGTGCCAGCAGCCCCCCGGGACTAGCGGGGGAGAATGAGCAGTTCTTC.

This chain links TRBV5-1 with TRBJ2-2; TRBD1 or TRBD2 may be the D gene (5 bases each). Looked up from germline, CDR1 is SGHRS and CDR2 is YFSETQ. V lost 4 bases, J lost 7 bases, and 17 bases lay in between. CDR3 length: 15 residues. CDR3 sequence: CASSVRDAPNGELFF. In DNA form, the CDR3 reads TGCGCCAGCAGCGTCCGGGACGCTCCGAACGGGGAGCTGTTTTTT. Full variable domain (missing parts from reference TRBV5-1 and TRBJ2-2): KAGVTQTPRYLIKTRGQQVTLSCSPISGHRSVSWYQQTPGQGLQFLFEYFSETQRNKGNFPGRFSGRQFSNSRSEMNVSTLELGDSALYLCASSVRDAPNGELFFGEGSRLTVL.

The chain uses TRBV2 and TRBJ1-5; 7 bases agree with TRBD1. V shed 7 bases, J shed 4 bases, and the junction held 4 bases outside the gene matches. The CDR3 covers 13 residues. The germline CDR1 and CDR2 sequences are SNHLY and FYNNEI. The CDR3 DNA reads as TGTGCCAGCAAAGGGACAGTAAATCAGCCCCAGCATTTT. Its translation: CASKGTVNQPQHF.

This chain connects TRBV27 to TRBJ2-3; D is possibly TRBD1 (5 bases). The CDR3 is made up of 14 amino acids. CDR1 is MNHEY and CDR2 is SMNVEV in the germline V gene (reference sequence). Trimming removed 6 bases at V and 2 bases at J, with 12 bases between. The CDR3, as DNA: TGTGCCAGCAGAGACAGTATGTTCACAGATACGCAGTATTTT. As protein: CASRDSMFTDTQYF.

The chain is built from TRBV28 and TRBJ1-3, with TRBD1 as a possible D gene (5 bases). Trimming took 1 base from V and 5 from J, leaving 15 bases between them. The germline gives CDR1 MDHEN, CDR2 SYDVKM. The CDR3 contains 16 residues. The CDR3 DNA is TGTGCCAGCAGTTTATCGGGTCTGGGGGTTCGAAACACCATATATTTT. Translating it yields CASSLSGLGVRNTIYF.

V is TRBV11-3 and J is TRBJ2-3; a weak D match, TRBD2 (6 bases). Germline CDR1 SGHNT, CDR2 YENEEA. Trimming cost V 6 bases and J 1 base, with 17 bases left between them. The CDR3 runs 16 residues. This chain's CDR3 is CASSPRSGRRTDTQYF. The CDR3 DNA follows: TGTGCCAGCAGTCCCCGGAGCGGGCGGCGCACAGATACGCAGTATTTT.

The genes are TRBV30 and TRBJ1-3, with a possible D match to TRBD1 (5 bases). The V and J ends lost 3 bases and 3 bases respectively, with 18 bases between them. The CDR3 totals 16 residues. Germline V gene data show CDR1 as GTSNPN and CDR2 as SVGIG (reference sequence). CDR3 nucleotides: TGTGCCTGGAGGGGCAGGGAAACCTTGGGTGGAAACACCATATATTTT. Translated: CAWRGRETLGGNTIYF.

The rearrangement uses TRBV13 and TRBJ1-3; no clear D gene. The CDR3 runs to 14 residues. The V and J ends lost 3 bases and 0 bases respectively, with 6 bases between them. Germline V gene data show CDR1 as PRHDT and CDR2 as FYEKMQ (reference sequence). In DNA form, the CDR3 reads TGTGCCAGCAGCTTTACGAACTCTGGAAACACCATATATTTT. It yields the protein CASSFTNSGNTIYF.

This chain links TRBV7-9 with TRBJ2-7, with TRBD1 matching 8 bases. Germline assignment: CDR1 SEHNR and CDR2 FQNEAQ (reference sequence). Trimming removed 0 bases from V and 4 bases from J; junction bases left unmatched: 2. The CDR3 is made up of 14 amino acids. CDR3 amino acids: CASSLATGVYEQYF. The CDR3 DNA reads TGTGCCAGCAGCTTAGCGACAGGGGTGTACGAGCAGTACTTC.

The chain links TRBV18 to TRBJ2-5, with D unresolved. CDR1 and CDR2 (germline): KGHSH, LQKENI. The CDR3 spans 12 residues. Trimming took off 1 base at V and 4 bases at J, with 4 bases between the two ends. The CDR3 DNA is TGTGCCAGCTCACCACGGGGAGAGACCCAGTACTTC. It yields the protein CASSPRGETQYF.

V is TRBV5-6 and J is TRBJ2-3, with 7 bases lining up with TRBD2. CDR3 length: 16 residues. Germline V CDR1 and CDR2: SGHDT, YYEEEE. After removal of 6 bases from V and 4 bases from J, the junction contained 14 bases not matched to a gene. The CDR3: CASTLFGGSRSDTQYF. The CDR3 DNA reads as TGTGCCAGCACCCTCTTTGGCGGGAGTAGATCAGATACGCAGTATTTT.

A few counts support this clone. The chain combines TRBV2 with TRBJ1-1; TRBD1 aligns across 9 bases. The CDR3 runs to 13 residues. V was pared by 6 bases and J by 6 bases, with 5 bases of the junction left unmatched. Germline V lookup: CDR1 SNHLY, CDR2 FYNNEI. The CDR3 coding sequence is TGTGCCAGCAGAAGAGACAGGGGGGCTGAAGCTTTCTTT. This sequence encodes CASRRDRGAEAFF.

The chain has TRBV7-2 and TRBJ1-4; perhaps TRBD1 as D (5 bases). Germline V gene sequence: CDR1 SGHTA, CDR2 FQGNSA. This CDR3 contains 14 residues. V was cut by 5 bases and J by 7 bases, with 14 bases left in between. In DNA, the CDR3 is TGTGCCAGCAGCGTCAGGGCGTCGGGTGAAAAACTGTTTTTT. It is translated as CASSVRASGEKLFF.

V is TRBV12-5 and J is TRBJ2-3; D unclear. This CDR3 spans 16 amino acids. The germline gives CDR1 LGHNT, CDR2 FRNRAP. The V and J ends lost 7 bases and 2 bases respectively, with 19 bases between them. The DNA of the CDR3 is TGTGCTAGTGCCCTCTCGACTTCCCAGTTCACAGATACGCAGTATTTT. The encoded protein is CASALSTSQFTDTQYF. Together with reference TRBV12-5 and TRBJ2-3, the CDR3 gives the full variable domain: DARVTQTPRHKVTEMGQEVTMRCQPILGHNTVFWYRQTMMQGLELLAYFRNRAPLDDSGMPKDRFSAEMPDATLATLKIQPSEPRDSAVYFCASALSTSQFTDTQYFGPGTRLTVL.

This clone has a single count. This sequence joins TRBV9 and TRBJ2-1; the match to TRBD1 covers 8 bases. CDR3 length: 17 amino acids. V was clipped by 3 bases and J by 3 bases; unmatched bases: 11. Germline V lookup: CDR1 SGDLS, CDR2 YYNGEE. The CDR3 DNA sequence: TGTGCCAGCAGCGACCACCCGGGACAGGTTCACTACAATGAGCAGTTCTTC. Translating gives CASSDHPGQVHYNEQFF.

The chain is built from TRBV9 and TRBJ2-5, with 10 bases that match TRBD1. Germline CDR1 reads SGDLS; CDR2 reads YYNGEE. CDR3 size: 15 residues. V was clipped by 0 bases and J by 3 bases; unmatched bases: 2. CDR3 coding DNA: TGTGCCAGCAGCGTAGAGGACAGGGGGAAAGAGACCCAGTACTTC. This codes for CASSVEDRGKETQYF.

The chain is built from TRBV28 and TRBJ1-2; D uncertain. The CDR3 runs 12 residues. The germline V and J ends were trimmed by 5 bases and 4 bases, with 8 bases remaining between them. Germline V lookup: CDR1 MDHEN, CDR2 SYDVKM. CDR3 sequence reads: CASSQTVYGYTF. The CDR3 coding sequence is TGTGCCAGCAGTCAAACCGTCTATGGCTACACCTTC.